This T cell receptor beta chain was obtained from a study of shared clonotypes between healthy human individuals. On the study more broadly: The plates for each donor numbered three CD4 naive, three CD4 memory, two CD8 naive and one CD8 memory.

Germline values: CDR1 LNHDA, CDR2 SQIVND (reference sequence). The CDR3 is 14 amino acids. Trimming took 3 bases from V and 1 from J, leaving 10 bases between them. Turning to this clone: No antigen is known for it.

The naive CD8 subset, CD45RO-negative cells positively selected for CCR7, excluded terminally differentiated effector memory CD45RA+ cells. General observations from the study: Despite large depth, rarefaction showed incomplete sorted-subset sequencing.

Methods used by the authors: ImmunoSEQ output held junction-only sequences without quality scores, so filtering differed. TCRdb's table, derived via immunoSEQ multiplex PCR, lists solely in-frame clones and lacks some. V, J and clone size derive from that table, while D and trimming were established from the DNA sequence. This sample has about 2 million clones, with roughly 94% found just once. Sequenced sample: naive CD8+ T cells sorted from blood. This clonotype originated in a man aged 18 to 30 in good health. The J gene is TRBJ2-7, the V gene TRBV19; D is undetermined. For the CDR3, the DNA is TGTGCCAGTAGTATGACTCTCTCATCCTACGAGCAGTACTTC. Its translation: CASSMTLSSYEQYF. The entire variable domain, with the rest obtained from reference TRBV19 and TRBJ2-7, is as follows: DGGITQSPKYLFRKEGQNVTLSCEQNLNHDAMYWYRQDPGQGLRLIYYSQIVNDFQKGDIAEGYSVSREKKESFPLTVTSAQKNPTAFYLCASSMTLSSYEQYFGPGTRLTVT.